This paragraph reports one T cell receptor (beta chain). Antigen unknown. Sequencing used immunoSEQ multiplex PCR; TCRdb keeps in-frame clones, though not all of them. Among some 110,000 clones, over 60% were seen once, and the ten largest hold 4.5% to 5.5%. The sample belongs to a study of PD-1 blockade in mismatch repair-deficient tumors. General study findings and limits: Tumor-resident clones, often undetectable pretreatment in blood, expanded then contracted after pembrolizumab.

Mismatch repair deficiency was confirmed in all patients, by PCR or immunohistochemistry. The TCR-sequenced patients were three responders to pembrolizumab. Germline-derived CDR1 and CDR2 are GTSNPN and SVGIG (reference sequence). Trimming cost V 5 bases and J 0 bases, with 7 bases left between them. This CDR3 contains 12 residues. The sample consisted of peripheral blood, taken about 60 weeks after starting pembrolizumab. The chain is built from TRBV30 and TRBJ1-2, with no clear D. The source of this sequence is an adult with mismatch repair-deficient cancer. The CDR3 protein is CAWARANYGYTF. Written as DNA, the CDR3 is TGTGCCTGGGCCAGAGCTAACTATGGCTACACCTTC.